A single count supports the clone carrying this T cell receptor beta chain. This sample was included in a study of cytomegalovirus exposure and HLA in healthy donors. This PCR relied on a set of 60 Vbeta primers and 13 Jbeta primers. Produced via immunoSEQ multiplex PCR; TCRdb's table is partial and in-frame only. The table records tens of thousands of clones, roughly 78% of them present only once. The CDR3 is 15 amino acids. V dropped 1 base and J dropped 5 bases, with 15 bases sitting between them. CDR1 is SGHAT, CDR2 FQNNGV, per germline. The sequence came from a man aged 35 to 55 in good health and CMV-seronegative. Material: PBMCs. V and J are TRBV11-2 and TRBJ2-7, with D possibly TRBD1 on 6 matching bases. The CDR3, as DNA: TGTGCCAGCAGCTTAGTGGCAGGGGCCATCGACGAGCAGTACTTC. Amino acid sequence: CASSLVAGAIDEQYF.